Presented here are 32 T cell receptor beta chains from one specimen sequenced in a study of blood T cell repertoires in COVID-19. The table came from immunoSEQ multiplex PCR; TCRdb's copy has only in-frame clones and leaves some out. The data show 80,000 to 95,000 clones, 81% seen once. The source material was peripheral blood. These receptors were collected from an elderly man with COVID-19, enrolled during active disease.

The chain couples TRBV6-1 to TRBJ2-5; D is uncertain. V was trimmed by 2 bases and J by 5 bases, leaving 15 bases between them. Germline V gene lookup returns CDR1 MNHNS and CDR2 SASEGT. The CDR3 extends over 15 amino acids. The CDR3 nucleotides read TGTGCCAGCAGTGAACACTATACCGGATATGAGACCCAGTACTTC. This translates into CASSEHYTGYETQYF.

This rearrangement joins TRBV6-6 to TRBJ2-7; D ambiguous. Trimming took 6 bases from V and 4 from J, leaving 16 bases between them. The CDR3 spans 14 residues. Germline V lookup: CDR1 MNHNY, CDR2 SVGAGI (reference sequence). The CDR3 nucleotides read TGTGCCAGCAGGCCCCCGGGTAGCCGATACGAGCAGTACTTC. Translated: CASRPPGSRYEQYF.

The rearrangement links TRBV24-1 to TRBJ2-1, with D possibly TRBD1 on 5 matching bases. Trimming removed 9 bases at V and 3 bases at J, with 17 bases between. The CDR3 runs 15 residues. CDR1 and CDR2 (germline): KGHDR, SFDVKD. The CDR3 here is CATAAGHLIYNEQFF. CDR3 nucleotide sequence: TGTGCCACCGCCGCTGGACACTTAATCTACAATGAGCAGTTCTTC.

CDR3 region: CAWAGTGVATGELFF. For the CDR3, the DNA is TGTGCCTGGGCCGGGACAGGGGTGGCCACCGGGGAGCTGTTTTTT. The rearrangement links TRBV30 to TRBJ2-2; 10 bases fit TRBD1. The CDR3 runs 15 residues. Germline-derived CDR1 and CDR2 are GTSNPN and SVGIG (reference sequence). V shed 5 bases and J 4 bases; nucleotides not matched to a gene: 7.

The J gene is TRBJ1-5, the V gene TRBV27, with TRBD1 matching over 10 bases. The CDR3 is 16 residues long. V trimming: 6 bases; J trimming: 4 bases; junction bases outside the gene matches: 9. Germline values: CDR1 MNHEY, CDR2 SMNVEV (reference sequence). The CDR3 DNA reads TGTGCCAGCAGAAGACAGGGGGCAGGGTGGAATCAGCCCCAGCATTTT. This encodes CASRRQGAGWNQPQHF.

Written as DNA, the CDR3 is TGTGCCAGCAGTCAAACCCGGGAGCACACTGAAGCTTTCTTT. Amino acid sequence: CASSQTREHTEAFF. J is TRBJ1-1 and V is TRBV6-6; D uncertain. The CDR3 has 14 amino acids. Germline CDR1 reads MNHNY; CDR2 reads SVGAGI (reference sequence). V dropped 5 bases and J dropped 3 bases, with 13 bases sitting between them.

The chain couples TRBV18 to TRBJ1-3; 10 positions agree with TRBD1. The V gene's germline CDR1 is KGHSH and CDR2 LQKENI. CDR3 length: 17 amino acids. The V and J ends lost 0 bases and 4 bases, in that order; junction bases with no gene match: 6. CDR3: CASSPPGQGSPGNTIYF. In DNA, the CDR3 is TGTGCCAGCTCACCACCGGGACAGGGGTCTCCAGGAAACACCATATATTTT.

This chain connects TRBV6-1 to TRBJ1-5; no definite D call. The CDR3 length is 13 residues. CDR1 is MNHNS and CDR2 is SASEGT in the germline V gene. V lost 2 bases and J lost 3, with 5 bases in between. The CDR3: CASSEFVNQPQHF. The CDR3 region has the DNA TGTGCCAGCAGTGAATTCGTCAATCAGCCCCAGCATTTT.

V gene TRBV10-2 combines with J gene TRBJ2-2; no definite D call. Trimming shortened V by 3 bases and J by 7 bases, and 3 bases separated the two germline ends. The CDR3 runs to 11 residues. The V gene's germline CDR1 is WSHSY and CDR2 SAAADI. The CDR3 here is CASSDSGELFF. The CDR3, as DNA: TGCGCCAGCAGTGACAGCGGGGAGCTGTTTTTT.

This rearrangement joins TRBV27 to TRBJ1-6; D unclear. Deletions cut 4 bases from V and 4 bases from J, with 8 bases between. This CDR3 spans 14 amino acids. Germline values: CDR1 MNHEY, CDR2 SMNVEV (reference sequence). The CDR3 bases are TGTGCCAGCAGTTCCACAGTTTATAATTCACCCCTCCACTTT. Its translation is CASSSTVYNSPLHF.

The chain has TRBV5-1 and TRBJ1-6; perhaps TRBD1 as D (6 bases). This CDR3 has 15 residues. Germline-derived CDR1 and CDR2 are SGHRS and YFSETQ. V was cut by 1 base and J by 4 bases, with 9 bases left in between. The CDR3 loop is CASSLLGGYNSPLHF. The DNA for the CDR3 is TGCGCCAGCAGCTTGTTAGGGGGATATAATTCACCCCTCCACTTT.

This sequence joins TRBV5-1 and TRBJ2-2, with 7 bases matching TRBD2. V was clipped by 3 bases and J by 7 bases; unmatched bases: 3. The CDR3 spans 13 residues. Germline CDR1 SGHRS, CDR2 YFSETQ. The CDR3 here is CASSSGRGGELFF. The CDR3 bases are TGCGCCAGCAGCTCTGGGAGGGGCGGGGAGCTGTTTTTT.

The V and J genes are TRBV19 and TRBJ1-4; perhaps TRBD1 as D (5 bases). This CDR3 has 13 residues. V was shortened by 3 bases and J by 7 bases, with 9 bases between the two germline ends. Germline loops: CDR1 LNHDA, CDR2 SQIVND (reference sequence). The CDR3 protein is CASSISGLEKLFF. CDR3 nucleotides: TGTGCCAGTAGTATTTCGGGACTTGAAAAACTGTTTTTT.

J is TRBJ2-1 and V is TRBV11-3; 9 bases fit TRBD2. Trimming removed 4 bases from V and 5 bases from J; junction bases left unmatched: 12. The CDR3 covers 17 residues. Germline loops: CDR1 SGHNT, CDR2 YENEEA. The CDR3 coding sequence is TGTGCCAGCAGCTACACTAGCGGGTCAAAGAAGGACAATGAGCAGTTCTTC. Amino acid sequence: CASSYTSGSKKDNEQFF.

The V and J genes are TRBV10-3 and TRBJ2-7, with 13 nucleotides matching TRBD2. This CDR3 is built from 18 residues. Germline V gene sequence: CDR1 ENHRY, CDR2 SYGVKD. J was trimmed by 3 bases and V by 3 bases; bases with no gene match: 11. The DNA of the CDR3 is TGTGCCATCAGTGATACTAGCGGGAGGGTAATGGGAATCTACGAGCAGTACTTC. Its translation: CAISDTSGRVMGIYEQYF.

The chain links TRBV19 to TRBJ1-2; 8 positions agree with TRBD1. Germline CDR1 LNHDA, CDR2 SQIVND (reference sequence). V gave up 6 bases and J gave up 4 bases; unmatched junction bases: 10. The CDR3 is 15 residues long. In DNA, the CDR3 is TGTGCCAGTAGAAGACAGGGGATATGGCTCTATGGCTACACCTTC. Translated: CASRRQGIWLYGYTF.

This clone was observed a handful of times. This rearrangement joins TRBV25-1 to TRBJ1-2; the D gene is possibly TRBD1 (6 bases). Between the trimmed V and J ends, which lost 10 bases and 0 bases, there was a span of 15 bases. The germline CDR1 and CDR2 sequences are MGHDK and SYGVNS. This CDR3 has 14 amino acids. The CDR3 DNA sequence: TGTGCCACCCTTGGGACACTTACTAACTATGGCTACACCTTC. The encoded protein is CATLGTLTNYGYTF.

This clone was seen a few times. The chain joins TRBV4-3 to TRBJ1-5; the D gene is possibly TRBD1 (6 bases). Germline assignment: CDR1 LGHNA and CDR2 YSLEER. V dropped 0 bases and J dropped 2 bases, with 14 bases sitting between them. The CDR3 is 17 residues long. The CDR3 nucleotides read TGCGCCAGCAGCCAAGACCCCCCTGGGGGCGGCAATCAGCCCCAGCATTTT. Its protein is CASSQDPPGGGNQPQHF.

Here the CDR3 DNA reads TGTGCCAGCAGCCAAGATCAGTGGTACAATGAGCAGTTCTTC. It specifies CASSQDQWYNEQFF. The chain is built from TRBV4-2 and TRBJ2-1, with D unresolved. The germline V gene has CDR1 LGHNA and CDR2 YNFKEQ. The V gene lost 0 bases and the J gene lost 4 bases, with 7 bases spanning the gap. The CDR3 consists of 14 residues.

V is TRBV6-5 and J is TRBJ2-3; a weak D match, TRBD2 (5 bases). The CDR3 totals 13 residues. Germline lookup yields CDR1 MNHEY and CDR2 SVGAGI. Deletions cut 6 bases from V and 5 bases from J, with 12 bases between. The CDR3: CASRGLAIDTQYF. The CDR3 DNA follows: TGTGCCAGCAGAGGGCTAGCAATAGATACGCAGTATTTT.

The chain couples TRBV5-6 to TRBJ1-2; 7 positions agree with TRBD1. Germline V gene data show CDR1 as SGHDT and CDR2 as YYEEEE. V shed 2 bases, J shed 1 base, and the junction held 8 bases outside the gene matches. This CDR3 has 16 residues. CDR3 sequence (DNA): TGTGCCAGCAGCTTCGGTTTCAGGGGGGATAACTATGGCTACACCTTC. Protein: CASSFGFRGDNYGYTF.

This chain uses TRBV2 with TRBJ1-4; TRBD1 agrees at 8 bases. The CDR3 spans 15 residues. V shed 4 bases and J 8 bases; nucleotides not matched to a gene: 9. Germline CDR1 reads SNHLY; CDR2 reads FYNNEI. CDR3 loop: CASSAQTGEGEKLFF. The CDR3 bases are TGTGCCAGCAGTGCTCAGACAGGGGAAGGGGAAAAACTGTTTTTT.

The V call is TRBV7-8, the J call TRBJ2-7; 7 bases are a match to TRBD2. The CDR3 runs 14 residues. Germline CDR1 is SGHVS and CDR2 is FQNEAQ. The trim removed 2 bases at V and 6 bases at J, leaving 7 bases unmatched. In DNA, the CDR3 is TGTGCCAGCAGCTTATCCGGGACTACAACCGAGCAGTACTTC. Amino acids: CASSLSGTTTEQYF.

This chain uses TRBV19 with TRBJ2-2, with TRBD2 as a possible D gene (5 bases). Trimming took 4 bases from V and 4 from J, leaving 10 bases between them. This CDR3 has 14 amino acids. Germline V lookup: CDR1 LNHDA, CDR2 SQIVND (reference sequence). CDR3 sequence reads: CASSTGRGTGELFF. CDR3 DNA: TGTGCCAGTAGTACGGGCCGGGGCACCGGGGAGCTGTTTTTT. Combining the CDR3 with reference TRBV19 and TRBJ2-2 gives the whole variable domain DGGITQSPKYLFRKEGQNVTLSCEQNLNHDAMYWYRQDPGQGLRLIYYSQIVNDFQKGDIAEGYSVSREKKESFPLTVTSAQKNPTAFYLCASSTGRGTGELFFGEGSRLTVL.

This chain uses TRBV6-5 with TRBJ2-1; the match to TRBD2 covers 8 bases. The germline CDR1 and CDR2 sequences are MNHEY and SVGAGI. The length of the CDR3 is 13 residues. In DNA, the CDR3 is TGTGCTATAAAAGGGGCGGGAGGAAATGAGCAGTTCTTC. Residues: CAIKGAGGNEQFF.

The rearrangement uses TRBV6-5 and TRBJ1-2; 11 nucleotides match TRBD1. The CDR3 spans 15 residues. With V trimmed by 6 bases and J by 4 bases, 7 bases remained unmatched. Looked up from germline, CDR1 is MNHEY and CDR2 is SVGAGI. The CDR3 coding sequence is TGTGCCAGCAGATTGACCGGGACAGGGGGCTATGGCTACACCTTC. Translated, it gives CASRLTGTGGYGYTF.

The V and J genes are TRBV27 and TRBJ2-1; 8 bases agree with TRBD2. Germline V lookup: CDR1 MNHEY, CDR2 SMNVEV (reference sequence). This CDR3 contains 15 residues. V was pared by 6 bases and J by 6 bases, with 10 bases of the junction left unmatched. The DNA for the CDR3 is TGTGCCAGCAGCCCGGGACTAGTAATAAGCAATGAGCAGTTCTTC. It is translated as CASSPGLVISNEQFF.

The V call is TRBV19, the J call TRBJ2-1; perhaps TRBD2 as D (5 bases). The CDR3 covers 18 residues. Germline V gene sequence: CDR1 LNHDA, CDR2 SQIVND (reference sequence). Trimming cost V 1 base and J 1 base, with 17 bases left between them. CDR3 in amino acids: CASSIAGLARSSYNEQFF. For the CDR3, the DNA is TGTGCCAGTAGTATAGCGGGCTTAGCGCGGAGTTCCTACAATGAGCAGTTCTTC.

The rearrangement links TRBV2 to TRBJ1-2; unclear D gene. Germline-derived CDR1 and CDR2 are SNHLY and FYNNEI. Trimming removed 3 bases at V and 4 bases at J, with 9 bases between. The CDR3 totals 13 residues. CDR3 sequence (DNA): TGTGCCAGCAGTGATAGTCTTACCTATGGCTACACCTTC. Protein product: CASSDSLTYGYTF. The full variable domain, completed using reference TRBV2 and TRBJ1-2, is EPEVTQTPSHQVTQMGQEVILRCVPISNHLYFYWYRQILGQKVEFLVSFYNNEISEKSEIFDDQFSVERPDGSNFTLKIRSTKLEDSAMYFCASSDSLTYGYTFGSGTRLTVV.

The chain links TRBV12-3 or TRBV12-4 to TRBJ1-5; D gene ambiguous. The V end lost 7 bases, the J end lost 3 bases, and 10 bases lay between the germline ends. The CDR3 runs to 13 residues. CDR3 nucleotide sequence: TGTGCCAGCACTACAGCTAACAATCAGCCCCAGCATTTT. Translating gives CASTTANNQPQHF.

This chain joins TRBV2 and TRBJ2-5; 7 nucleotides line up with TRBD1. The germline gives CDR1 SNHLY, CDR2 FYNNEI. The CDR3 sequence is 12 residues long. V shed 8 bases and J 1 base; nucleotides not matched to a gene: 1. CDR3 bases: TGTGCCAGCGGGACAGTCCAAGAGACCCAGTACTTC. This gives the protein CASGTVQETQYF.

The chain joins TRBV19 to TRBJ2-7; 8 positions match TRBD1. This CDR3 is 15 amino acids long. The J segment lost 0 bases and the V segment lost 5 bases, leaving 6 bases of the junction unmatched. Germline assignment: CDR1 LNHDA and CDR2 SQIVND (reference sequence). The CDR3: CASSAPTGGSYEQYF. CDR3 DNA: TGTGCCAGTAGTGCCCCCACAGGGGGCTCCTACGAGCAGTACTTC.